This T cell receptor (beta chain) was captured in a study of blood T cell repertoires in COVID-19. The repertoire was sequenced with immunoSEQ multiplex PCR; TCRdb's copy has only in-frame clones and lacks some. The top ten clones hold around 1.2% of a sample with over 300,000 clones, 89% of them seen once. The sample taken for sequencing was peripheral blood. This TCR came from a man between 40 and 49 years old with acute or convalescent COVID-19.

CDR3 nucleotide sequence: TGCGCCAGCAGCGACTACTCCAGGGGGGCTGAGCAGTTCTTC. This codes for CASSDYSRGAEQFF. This sequence joins TRBV5-1 and TRBJ2-1; possible D gene TRBD1, 7 bases. V lost 4 bases and J 9 bases, leaving 17 bases between the germline ends. Germline CDR1 and CDR2: SGHRS and YFSETQ. This CDR3 is 14 amino acids long.